This TCR beta chain was sequenced for a study of CD8 T cells in ankylosing spondylitis (TCRdb year 2017). About the study as a whole: The study profiled T cell receptor beta repertoires in healthy donors and ankylosing spondylitis patients to find disease-linked TCR variants. Peripheral blood was sampled, and synovial fluid was additionally collected from ankylosing spondylitis patients. The whole study cohort included roughly 110 healthy donors and 25 or so ankylosing spondylitis patients.

Trimming takes 1 base off V and 10 bases off J; junction bases not matched to a gene: 5. According to the germline V gene, CDR1 reads SGHTA and CDR2 reads FQGNSA. The CDR3 numbers 15 residues from cysteine through phenylalanine. Left in the record is the CDR3 DNA by itself, 45 bases read in frame from the first base. TCRdb shows the sequencer as Illumina HiSeq 2500. Quantitative 5'-RACE with molecular barcodes was used to prepare TCR beta libraries. In the original analysis: Disease-linked TCR variants were identified with a new computational method built on a probabilistic model of VDJ rearrangement. TCRdb itself trimmed the public reads at Q25 with fastp, ran MiXCR and retained productive beta chains. Duplicate CDR3 protein sequences are folded into a single record with the most common DNA and genes. The authors' filters were not applied to this entry. The sample table shows hundreds of thousands of distinct CDR3 sequences, and over 30% are seen once. The ten largest make up around 4.4% of the sample.

The paper's findings and limits, for the study overall: Some motif variants had previously been reported in the synovial fluid and blood of reactive arthritis patients, which suggests shared mechanisms of disease initiation. The disease-linked clones were reported to be significantly enriched in matched synovial fluid samples from ankylosing spondylitis patients. A TCR beta motif of fewer than 10 highly homologous amino acid variants appeared characteristic of blood from ankylosing spondylitis patients. The disease-linked clones showed a CD8+ phenotype and occurred at relatively low frequencies in peripheral blood.

With regard to this clonotype: This clone's antigen is unknown. Base qualities are not at hand, and no much larger clone is one base apart.

The sample was blood, either unsorted or a sorted T cell fraction (not recorded which). This clonotype was sampled from a male donor with ankylosing spondylitis or in good health (not recorded which). Recombination connected TRBV7-2 to TRBJ2-5, and 14 junction bases match TRBD2. The DNA reads as follows: TGTGCCAGCAGCTTAGGGGGACTAGCGGGGGCGGGCCAGTACTTC. Its protein reads: CASSLGGLAGAGQYF.